This record looks at one TCR beta chain sequence and its context. The data originate from a study of shared clonotypes between healthy human individuals. In the study overall: Three plates were used per donor for CD4 naive, three for CD4 memory, two for CD8 naive and one for CD8 memory.

This CDR3 spans 21 amino acids. Trimming took 2 bases from V and 1 from J; bases not matched to a gene: 12. The V gene's germline CDR1 is ENHRY and CDR2 SYGVKD. Libraries were prepared by immunoSEQ multiplex PCR; TCRdb keeps only in-frame clonotypes and omits some of them. The sample comprises 2 million to 2.5 million clones, 80% to 95% of which are singletons, and about 0.39% rests with the top ten. This TCR was sampled from a man aged 18-30 years in good health. Some clones in this sample may be carry-over from other donors' samples. The genes are TRBV10-3 and TRBJ2-6, with 12 bases matching TRBD1. Input material: naive CD4+ T cells from PBMCs. The subset was: CD45RA+ positively selected. The CDR3 coding sequence is TGTGCCATCAGTGAGCGGAAGGGGGCGGGACAGGGGGCTTCTGGGGCCAACGTCCTGACTTTC. It is translated as CAISERKGAGQGASGANVLTF.